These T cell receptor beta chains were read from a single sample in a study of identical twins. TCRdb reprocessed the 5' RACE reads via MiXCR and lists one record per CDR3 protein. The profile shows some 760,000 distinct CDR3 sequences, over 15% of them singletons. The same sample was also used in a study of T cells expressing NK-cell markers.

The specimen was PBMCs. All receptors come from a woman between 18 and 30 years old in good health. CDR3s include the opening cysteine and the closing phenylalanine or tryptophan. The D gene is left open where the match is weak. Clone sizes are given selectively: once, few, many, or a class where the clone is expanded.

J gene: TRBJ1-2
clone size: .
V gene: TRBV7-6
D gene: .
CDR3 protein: CASSRAGGRSNGYTF
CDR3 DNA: TGTGCCAGCAGCCGGGCGGGGGGGCGGTCCAATGGCTACACCTTC

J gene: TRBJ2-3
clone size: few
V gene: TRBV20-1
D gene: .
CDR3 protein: CSASRTAGDTQYF
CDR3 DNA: TGCAGTGCTAGCCGGACTGCCGGTGATACGCAGTATTTT

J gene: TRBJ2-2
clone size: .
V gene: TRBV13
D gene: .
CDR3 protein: CASSLDRGQRTGELFF
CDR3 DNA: TGTGCCAGCAGCTTAGACCGGGGGCAGCGTACCGGGGAGCTGTTTTTT

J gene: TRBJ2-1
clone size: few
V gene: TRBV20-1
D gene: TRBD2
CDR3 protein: CSARNPGGSDEQFF
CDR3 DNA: TGCAGTGCTAGAAACCCGGGAGGTAGTGATGAGCAGTTCTTC

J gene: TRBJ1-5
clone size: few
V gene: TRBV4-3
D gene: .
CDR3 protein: CASSRHRVTQPQHF
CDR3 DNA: TGCGCCAGCAGCCGCCACAGGGTTACTCAGCCCCAGCATTTT

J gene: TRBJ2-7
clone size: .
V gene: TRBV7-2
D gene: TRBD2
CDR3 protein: CASSLAKAKAGDTYEQYF
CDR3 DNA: TGTGCCAGCAGCTTAGCCAAGGCTAAAGCGGGGGACACCTACGAGCAGTACTTC

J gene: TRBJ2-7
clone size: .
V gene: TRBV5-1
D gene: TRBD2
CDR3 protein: CASSLGLADVLEQYF
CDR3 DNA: TGCGCCAGCAGCTTGGGACTAGCGGACGTACTTGAGCAGTACTTC

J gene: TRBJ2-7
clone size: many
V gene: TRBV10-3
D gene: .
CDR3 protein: CAISESIGRGYEQYF
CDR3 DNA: TGTGCCATCAGTGAGTCAATAGGCAGGGGTTACGAGCAGTACTTC

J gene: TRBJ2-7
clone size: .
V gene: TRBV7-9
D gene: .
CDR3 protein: CASSFAGMGAYEQYF
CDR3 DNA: TGTGCCAGCAGCTTTGCAGGGATGGGGGCCTACGAGCAGTACTTC

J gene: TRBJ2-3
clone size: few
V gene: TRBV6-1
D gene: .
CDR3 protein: CASLIPGATQYF
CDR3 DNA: TGTGCCAGCCTAATCCCCGGAGCAACGCAGTATTTT

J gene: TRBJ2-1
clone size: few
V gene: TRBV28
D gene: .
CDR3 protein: CASSPRTSNNEQFF
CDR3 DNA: TGTGCCAGCAGTCCCCGGACGTCTAACAATGAGCAGTTCTTC

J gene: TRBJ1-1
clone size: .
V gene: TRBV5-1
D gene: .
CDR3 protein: CASSRTVGYPEAFF
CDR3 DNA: TGCGCCAGCAGCCGGACGGTGGGGTATCCTGAAGCTTTCTTT

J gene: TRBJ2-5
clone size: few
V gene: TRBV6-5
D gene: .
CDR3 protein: CASSYSYWGLMVTQYF
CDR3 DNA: TGTGCCAGCAGTTACAGTTATTGGGGGCTGATGGTGACCCAGTACTTC

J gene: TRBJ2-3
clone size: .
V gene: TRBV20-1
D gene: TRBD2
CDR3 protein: CSANGGLAGGRGSDTQYF
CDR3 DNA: TGCAGTGCAAACGGTGGACTAGCGGGAGGCCGGGGCTCAGATACGCAGTATTTT

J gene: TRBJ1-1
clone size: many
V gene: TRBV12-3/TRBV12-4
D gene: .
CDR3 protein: CASSLDLRGMNTEAFF
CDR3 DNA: TGTGCCAGCAGTTTAGATCTGCGTGGCATGAACACTGAAGCTTTCTTT

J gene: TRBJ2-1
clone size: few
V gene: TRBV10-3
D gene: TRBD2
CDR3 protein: CAISESWTSGENEQFF
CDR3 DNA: TGTGCCATCAGTGAGTCTTGGACTAGCGGGGAAAATGAGCAGTTCTTC

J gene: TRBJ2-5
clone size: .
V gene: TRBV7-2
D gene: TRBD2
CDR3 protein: CASSLKVGGRETQYF
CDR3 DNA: TGTGCCAGCAGCTTAAAAGTCGGCGGGAGGGAGACCCAGTACTTC